This entry lists 4 T cell receptor beta chains sequenced from one sample in a study of T-cell memory formation after mild COVID-19 (dated by TCRdb to the early 2020s). The method behind the library was 5' RACE. The run used an Illumina NovaSeq 6000. TCRdb reanalyzed the raw reads on its own, using fastp at Q25 for trimming and MiXCR for clone calling, and kept in-frame beta chains. Rows with one shared CDR3 protein collapse into an entry with the most common genes and DNA. The sample has about 260,000 distinct CDR3 sequences on record, over 15% of them singletons. The top ten clones comprise 20% to 25% of the sample. The sample was PBMCs or a T cell subset sorted from them (not recorded which). The receptor set was obtained from a man aged 18 to 30 who had mild COVID-19 (a few samples of this study predate the infection). The sample titles of this study are shuffled in the database, so cell type and time point are left out; the donor was told from shared clones.

This clonotype occurred many times. The chain carries TRBV6-1 and TRBJ2-7; D unclear. Germline V CDR1 and CDR2: MNHNS, SASEGT. The CDR3 has 13 amino acids. Trimming took 5 bases from V and 7 from J, leaving 15 bases between them. The CDR3 protein is CASSHPQWLEQYV. CDR3 coding DNA: TGTGCCAGCAGTCACCCTCAGTGGTTGGAGCAGTACGTC.

This clonotype was counted only a few times. This chain uses TRBV7-3 with TRBJ2-1, with D perhaps matching TRBD2 (5 bases). The CDR3 is 13 residues long. CDR1 is SGHTA and CDR2 is FQGTGA in the germline V gene. Trimming removed 5 bases at V and 8 bases at J, with 13 bases between. The CDR3 sequence is CASSSGTVDEQFF. The DNA of the CDR3 is TGTGCCAGCAGCAGCGGAACAGTTGATGAGCAGTTCTTC.

This clonotype was detected ten times or more. The chain recombines TRBV5-1 with TRBJ2-5, with no clear D. The CDR3 runs to 13 residues. Looked up from germline, CDR1 is SGHRS and CDR2 is YFSETQ. Trimming removed 0 bases from V and 5 bases from J, with 8 bases in between. The CDR3 is CASSLAKEETQYF. The CDR3 nucleotides are TGCGCCAGCAGCTTGGCCAAAGAGGAGACCCAGTACTTC.

There are a few counts of this clonotype. The chain is built from TRBV20-1 and TRBJ2-7; D not resolved. Trimming cost V 0 bases and J 8 bases, with 14 bases left between them. CDR1 is DFQATT and CDR2 is SNEGSKA in the germline V gene (reference sequence). This CDR3 has 13 amino acids. As DNA, the CDR3 is TGCAGTGCTAGAGATTTGGGAAGAGGAAAGCAGTACTTC. This encodes CSARDLGRGKQYF.